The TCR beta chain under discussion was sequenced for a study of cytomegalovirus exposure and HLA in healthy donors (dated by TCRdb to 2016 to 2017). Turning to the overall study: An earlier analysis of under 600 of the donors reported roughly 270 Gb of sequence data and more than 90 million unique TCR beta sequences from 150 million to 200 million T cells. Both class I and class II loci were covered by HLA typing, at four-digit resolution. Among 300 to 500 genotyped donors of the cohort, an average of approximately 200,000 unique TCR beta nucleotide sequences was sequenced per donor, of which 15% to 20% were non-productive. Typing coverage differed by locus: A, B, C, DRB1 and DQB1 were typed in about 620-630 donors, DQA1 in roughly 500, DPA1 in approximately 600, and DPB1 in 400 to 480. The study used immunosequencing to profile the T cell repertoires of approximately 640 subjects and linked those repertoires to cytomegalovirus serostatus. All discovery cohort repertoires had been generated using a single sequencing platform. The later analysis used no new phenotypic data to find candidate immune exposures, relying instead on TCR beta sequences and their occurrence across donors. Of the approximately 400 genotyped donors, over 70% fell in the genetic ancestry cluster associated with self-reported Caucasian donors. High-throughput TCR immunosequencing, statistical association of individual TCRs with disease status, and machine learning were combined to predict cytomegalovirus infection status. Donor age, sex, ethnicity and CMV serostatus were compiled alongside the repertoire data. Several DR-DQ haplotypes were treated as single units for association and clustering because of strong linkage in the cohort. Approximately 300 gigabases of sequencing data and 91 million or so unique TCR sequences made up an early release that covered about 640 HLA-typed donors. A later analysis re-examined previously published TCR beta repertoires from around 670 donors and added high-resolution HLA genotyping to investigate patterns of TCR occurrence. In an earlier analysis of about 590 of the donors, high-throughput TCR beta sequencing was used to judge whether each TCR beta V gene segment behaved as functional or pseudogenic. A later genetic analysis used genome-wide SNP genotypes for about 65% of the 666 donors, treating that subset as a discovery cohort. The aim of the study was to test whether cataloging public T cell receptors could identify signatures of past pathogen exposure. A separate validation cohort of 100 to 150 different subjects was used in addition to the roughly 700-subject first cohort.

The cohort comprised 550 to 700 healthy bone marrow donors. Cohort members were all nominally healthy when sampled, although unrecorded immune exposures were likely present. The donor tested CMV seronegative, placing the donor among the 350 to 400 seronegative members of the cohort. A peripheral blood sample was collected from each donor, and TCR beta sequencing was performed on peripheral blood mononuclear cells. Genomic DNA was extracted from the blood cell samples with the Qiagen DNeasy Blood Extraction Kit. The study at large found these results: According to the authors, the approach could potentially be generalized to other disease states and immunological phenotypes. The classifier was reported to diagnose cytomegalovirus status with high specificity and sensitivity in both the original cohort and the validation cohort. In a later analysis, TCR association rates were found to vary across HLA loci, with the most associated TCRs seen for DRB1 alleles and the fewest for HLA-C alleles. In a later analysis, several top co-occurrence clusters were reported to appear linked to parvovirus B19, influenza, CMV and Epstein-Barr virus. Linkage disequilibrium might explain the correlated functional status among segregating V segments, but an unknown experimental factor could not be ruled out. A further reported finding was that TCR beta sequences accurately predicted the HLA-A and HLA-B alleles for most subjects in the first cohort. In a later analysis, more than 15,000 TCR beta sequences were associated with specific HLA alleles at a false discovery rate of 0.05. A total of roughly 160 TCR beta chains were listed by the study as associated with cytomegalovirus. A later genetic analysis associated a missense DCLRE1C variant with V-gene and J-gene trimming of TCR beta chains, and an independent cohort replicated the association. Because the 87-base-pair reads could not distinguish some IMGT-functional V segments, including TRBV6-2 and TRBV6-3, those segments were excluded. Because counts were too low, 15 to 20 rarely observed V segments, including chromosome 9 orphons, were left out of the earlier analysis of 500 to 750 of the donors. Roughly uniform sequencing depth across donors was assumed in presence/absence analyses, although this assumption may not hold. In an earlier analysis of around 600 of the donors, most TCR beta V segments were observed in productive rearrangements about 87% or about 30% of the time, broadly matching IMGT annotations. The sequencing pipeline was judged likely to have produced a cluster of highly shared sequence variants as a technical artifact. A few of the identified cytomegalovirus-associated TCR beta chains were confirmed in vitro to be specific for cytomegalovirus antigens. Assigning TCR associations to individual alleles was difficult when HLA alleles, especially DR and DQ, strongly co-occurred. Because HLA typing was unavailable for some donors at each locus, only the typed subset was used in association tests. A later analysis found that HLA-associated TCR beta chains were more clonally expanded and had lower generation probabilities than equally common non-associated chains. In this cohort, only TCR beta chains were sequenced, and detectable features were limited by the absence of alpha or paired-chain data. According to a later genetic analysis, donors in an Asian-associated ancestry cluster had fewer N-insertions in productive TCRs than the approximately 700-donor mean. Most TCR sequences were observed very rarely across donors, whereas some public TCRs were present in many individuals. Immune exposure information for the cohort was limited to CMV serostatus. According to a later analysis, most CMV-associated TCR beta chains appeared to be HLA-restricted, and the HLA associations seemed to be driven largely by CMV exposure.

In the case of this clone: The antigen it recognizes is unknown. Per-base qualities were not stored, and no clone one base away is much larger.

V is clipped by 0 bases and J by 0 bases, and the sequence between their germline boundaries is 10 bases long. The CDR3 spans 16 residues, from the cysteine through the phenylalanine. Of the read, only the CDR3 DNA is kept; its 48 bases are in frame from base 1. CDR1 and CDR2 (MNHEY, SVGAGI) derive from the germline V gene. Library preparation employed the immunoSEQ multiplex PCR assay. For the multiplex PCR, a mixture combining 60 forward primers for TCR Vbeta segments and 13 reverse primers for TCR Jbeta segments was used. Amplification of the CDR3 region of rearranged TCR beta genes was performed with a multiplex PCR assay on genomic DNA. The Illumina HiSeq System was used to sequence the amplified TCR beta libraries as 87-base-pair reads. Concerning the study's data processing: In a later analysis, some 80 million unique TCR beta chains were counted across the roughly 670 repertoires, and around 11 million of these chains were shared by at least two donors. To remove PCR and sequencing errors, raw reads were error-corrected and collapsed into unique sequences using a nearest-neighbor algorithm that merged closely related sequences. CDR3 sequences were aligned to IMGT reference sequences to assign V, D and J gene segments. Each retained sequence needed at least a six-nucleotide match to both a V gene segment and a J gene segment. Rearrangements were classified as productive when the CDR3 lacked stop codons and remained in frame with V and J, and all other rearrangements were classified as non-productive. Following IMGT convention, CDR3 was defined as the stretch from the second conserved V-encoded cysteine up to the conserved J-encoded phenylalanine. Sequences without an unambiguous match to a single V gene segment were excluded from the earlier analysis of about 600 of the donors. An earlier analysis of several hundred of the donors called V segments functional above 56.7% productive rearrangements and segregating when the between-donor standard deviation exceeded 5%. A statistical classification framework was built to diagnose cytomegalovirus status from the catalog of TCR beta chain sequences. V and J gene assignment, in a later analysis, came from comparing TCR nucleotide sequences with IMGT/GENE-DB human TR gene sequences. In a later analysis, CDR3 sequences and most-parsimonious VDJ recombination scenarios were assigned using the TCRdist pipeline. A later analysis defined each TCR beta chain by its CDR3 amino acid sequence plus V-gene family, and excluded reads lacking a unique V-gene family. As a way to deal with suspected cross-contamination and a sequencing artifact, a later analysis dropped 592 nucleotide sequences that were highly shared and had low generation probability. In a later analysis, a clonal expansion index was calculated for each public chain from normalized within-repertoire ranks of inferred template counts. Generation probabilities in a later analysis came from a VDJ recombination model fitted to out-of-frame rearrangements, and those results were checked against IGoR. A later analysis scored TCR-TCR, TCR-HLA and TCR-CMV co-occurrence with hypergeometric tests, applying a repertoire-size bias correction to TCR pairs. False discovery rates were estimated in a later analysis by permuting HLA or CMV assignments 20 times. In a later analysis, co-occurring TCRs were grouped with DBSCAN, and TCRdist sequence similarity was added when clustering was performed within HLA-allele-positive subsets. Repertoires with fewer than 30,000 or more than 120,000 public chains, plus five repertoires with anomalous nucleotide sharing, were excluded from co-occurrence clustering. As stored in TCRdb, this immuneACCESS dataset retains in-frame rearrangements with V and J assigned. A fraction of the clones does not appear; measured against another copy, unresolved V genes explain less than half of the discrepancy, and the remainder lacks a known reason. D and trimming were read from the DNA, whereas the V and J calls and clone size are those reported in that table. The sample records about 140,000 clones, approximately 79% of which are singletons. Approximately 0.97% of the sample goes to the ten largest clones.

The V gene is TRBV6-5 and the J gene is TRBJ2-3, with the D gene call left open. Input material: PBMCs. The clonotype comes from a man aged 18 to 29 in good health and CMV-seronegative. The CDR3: CASSYSPVTSTDTQYF. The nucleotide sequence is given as TGTGCCAGCAGTTACTCGCCCGTTACTAGCACAGATACGCAGTATTTT.